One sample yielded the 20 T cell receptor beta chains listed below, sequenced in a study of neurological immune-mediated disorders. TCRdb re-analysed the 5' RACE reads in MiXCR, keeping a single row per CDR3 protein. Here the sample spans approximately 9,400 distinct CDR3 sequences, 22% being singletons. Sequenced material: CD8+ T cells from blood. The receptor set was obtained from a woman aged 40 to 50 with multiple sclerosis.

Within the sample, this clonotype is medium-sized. CDR3 nucleotide sequence: TGCAGCGTTGAGAACTCGGGGTCCGGGGCCAACGTCCTGACTTTC. As protein: CSVENSGSGANVLTF. J is TRBJ2-6 and V is TRBV29-1; possibly TRBD2 for D (5 bases). This CDR3 contains 15 residues. Deletions cut 3 bases from V and 4 bases from J, with 13 bases between. From germline, CDR1 is SQVTM and CDR2 ANQGSEA.

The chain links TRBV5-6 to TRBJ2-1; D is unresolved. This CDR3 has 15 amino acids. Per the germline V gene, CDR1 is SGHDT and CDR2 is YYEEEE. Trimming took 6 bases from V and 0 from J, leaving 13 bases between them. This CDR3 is CASTEPPFSYNEQFF. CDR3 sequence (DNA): TGTGCCAGCACCGAGCCCCCGTTCTCCTACAATGAGCAGTTCTTC.

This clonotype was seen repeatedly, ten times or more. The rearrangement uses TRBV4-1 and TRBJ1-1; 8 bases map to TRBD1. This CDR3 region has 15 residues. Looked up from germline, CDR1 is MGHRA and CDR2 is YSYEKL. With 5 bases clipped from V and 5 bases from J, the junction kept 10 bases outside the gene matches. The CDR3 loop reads CASSARQGMRTEAFF. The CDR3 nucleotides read TGCGCCAGCAGCGCACGACAGGGGATGAGGACTGAAGCTTTCTTT.

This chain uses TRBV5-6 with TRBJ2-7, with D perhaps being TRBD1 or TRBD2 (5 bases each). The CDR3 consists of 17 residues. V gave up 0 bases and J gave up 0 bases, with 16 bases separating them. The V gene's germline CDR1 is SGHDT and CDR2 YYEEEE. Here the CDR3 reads CASSLDCSGTVSYEQYF. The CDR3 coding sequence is TGTGCCAGCAGCTTGGATTGTTCCGGGACGGTCTCCTACGAGCAGTACTTC. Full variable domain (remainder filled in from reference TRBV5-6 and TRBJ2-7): DAGVTQSPTHLIKTRGQQVTLRCSPKSGHDTVSWYQQALGQGPQFIFQYYEEEERQRGNFPDRFSGHQFPNYSSELNVNALLLGDSALYLCASSLDCSGTVSYEQYFGPGTRLTVT.

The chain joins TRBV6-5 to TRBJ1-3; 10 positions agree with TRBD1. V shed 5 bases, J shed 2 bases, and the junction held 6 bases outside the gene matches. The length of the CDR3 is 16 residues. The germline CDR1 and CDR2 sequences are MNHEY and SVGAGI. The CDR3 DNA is TGTGCCAGCAGTGTTACCGGGACAGGGGCTGGAAACACCATATATTTT. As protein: CASSVTGTGAGNTIYF.

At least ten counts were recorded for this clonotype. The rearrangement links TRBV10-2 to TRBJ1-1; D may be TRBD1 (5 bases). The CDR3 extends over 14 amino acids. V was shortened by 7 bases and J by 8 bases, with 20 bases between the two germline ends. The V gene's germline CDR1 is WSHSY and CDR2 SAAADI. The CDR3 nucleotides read TGCGCCAGCAAGCTCGGGCCAGGGCTGAGAGAAGCTTTCTTT. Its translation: CASKLGPGLREAFF.

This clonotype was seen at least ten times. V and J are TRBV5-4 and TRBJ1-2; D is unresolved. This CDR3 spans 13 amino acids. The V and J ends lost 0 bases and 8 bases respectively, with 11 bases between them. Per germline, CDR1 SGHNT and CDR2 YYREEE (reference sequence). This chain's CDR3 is CASSLEVRRGYTF. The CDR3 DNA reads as TGTGCCAGCAGCTTGGAGGTCCGGAGGGGCTACACCTTC.

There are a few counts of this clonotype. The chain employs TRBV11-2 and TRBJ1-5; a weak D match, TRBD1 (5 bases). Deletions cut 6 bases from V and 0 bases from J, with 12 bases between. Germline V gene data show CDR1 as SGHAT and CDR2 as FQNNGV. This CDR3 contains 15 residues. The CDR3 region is CASSPSTDSNQPQHF. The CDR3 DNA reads TGTGCCAGCAGTCCCTCGACAGATAGCAATCAGCCCCAGCATTTT.

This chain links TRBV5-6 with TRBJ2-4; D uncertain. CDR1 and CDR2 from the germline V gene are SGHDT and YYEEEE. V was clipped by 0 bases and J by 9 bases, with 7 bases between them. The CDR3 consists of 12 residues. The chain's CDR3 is CASSLVDGIQYF. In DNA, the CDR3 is TGTGCCAGCAGCTTGGTGGACGGCATTCAGTACTTC.

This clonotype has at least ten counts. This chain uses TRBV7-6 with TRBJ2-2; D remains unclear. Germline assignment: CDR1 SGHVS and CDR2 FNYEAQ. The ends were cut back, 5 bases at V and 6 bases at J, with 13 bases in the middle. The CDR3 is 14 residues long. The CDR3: CASSPGAVAGELFF. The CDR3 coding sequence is TGTGCCAGCAGCCCTGGCGCGGTTGCCGGGGAGCTGTTTTTT.

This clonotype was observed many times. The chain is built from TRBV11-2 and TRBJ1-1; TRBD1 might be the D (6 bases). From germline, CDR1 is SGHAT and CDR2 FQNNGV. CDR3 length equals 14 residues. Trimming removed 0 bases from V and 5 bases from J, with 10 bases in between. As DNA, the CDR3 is TGTGCCAGCAGCTTAGAATGGGGGCGGACTGAAGCTTTCTTT. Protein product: CASSLEWGRTEAFF.

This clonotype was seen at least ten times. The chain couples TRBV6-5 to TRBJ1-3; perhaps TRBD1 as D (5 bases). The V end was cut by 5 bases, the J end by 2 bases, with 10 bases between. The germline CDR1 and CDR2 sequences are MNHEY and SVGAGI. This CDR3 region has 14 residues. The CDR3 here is CASSTRGAGNTIYF. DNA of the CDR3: TGTGCCAGCAGTACACGGGGGGCTGGAAACACCATATATTTT.

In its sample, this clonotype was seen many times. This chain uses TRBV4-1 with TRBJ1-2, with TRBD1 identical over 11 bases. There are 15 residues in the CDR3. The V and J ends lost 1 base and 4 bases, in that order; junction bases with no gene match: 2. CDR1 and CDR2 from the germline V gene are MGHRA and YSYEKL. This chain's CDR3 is CASSQVGTGGYGYTF. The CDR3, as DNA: TGCGCCAGCAGCCAAGTTGGGACAGGGGGCTATGGCTACACCTTC.

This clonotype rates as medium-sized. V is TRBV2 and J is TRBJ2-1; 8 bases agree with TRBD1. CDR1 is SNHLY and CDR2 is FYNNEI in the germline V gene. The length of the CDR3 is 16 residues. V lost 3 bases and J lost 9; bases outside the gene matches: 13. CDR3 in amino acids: CASSEDETGAFGEQFF. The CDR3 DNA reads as TGTGCCAGCAGTGAGGATGAGACAGGGGCATTCGGTGAGCAGTTCTTC.

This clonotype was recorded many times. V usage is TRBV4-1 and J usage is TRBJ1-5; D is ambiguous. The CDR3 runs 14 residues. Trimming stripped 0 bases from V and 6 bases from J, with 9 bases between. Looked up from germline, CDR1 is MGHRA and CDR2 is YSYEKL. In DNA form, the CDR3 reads TGCGCCAGCAGCCAAGATCGGACTGGTCAGCCCCAGCATTTT. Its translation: CASSQDRTGQPQHF.

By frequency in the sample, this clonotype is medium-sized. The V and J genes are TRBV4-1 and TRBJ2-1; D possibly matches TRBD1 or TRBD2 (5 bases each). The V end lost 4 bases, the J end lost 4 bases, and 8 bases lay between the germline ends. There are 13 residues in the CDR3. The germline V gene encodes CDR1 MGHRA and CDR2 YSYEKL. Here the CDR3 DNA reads TGCGCCAGCAGCCCGGGGCAGTACAATGAGCAGTTCTTC. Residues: CASSPGQYNEQFF.

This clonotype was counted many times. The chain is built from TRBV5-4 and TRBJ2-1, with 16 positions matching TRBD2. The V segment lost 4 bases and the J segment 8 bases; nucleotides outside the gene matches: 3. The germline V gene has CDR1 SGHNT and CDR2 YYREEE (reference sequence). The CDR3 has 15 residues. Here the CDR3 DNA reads TGTGCCAGCAGCGGGACTAGCGGGGGGGCCGATGAGCAGTTCTTC. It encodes CASSGTSGGADEQFF.

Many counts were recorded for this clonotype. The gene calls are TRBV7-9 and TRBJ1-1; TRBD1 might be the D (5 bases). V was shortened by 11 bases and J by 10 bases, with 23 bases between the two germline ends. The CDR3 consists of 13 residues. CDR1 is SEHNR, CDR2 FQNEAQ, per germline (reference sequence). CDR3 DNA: TGTGCCTCTACTGGGCAGGGAGCTCTAACAGCTTTCTTT. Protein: CASTGQGALTAFF. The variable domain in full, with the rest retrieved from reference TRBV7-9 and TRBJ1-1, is DTGVSQNPRHKITKRGQNVTFRCDPISEHNRLYWYRQTLGQGPEFLTYFQNEAQLEKSRLLSDRFSAERPKGSFSTLEIQRTEQGDSAMYLCASTGQGALTAFFGQGTRLTVV.

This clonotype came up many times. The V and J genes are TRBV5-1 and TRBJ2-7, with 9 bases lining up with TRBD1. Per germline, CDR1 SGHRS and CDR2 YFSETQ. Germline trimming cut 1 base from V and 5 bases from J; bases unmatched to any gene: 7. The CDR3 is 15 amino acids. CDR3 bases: TGCGCCAGCAGCTTGAGTGCGGGACAGGGTGACGAGCAGTACTTC. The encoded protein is CASSLSAGQGDEQYF.

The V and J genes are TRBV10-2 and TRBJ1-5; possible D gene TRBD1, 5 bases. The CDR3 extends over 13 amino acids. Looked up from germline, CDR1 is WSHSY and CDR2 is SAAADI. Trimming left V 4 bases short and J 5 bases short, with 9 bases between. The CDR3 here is CASSVGVHQPQHF. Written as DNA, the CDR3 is TGCGCCAGCAGTGTAGGGGTTCATCAGCCCCAGCATTTT.